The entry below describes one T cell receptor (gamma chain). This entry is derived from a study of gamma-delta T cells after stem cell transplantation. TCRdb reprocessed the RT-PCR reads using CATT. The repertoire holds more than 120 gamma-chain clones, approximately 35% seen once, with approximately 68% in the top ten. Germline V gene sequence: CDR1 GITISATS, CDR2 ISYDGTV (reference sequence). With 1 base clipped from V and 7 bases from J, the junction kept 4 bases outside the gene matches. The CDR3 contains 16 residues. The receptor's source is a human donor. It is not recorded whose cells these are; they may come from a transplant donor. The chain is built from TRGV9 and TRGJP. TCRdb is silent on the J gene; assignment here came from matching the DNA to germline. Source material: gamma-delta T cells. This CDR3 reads CALWEVSELGKKIKVF. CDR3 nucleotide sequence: TGTGCCTTGTGGGAGGTATCGGAGTTGGGCAAAAAAATCAAGGTATTT.